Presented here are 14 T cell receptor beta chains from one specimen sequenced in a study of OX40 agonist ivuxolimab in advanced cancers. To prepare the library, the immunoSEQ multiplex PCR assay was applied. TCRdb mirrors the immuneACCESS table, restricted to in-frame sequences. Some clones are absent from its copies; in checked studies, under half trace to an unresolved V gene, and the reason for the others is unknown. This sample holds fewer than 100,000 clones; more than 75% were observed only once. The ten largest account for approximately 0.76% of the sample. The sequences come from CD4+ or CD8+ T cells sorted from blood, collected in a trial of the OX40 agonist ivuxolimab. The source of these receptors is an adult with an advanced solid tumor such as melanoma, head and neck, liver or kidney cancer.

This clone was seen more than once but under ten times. CDR3 in amino acids: CASSSTVYEQYF. The CDR3 nucleotides read TGTGCCAGCAGTTCAACGGTCTACGAGCAGTACTTC. The V and J genes are TRBV28 and TRBJ2-7, with D hard to call. The germline V gene has CDR1 MDHEN and CDR2 SYDVKM. The CDR3 is 12 amino acids. V gave up 4 bases and J gave up 3 bases, with 7 bases separating them.

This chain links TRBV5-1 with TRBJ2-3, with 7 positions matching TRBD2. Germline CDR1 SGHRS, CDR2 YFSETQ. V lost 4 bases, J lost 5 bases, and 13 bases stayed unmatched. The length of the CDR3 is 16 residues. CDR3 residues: CASSTGLDGRGDTQYF. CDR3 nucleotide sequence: TGCGCCAGCAGCACCGGACTAGATGGGAGAGGAGATACGCAGTATTTT.

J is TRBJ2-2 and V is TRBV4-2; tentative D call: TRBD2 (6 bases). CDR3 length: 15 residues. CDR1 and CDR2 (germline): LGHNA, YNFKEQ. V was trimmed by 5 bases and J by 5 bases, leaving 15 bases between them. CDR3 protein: CASSGPSGTTGELFF. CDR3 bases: TGTGCCAGCAGCGGACCCTCCGGGACTACCGGGGAGCTGTTTTTT.

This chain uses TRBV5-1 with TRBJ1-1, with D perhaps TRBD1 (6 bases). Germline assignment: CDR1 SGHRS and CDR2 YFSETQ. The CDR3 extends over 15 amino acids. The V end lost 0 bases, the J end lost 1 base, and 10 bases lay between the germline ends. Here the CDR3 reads CASSLGGTTNTEAFF. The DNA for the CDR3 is TGCGCCAGCAGCTTGGGGGGGACAACGAACACTGAAGCTTTCTTT.

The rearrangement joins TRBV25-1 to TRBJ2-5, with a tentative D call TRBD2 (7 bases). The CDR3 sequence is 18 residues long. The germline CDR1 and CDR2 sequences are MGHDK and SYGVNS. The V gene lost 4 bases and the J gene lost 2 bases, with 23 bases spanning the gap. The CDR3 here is CASSGPMMRGGMQETQYF. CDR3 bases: TGTGCCAGCAGTGGACCGATGATGAGGGGGGGGATGCAAGAGACCCAGTACTTC.

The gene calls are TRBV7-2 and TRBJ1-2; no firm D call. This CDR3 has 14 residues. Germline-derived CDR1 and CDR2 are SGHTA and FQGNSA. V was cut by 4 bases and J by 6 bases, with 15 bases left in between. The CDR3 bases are TGTGCCAGCAGCTCGAGGAAGGGCCTCGATGGCTACACCTTC. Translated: CASSSRKGLDGYTF.

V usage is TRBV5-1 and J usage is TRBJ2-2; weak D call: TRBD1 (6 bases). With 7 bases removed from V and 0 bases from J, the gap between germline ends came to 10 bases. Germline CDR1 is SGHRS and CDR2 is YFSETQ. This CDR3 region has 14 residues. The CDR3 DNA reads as TGCGCCAGCTTCGGACAGACGAACACCGGGGAGCTGTTTTTT. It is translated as CASFGQTNTGELFF. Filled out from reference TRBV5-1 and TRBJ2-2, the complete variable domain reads KAGVTQTPRYLIKTRGQQVTLSCSPISGHRSVSWYQQTPGQGLQFLFEYFSETQRNKGNFPGRFSGRQFSNSRSEMNVSTLELGDSALYLCASFGQTNTGELFFGEGSRLTVL.

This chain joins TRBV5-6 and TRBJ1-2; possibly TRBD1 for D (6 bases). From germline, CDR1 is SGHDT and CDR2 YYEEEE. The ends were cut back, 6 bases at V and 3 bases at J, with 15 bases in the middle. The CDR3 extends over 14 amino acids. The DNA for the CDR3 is TGTGCCAGCAACCCAACAGGGTTAGACTATGGCTACACCTTC. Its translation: CASNPTGLDYGYTF.

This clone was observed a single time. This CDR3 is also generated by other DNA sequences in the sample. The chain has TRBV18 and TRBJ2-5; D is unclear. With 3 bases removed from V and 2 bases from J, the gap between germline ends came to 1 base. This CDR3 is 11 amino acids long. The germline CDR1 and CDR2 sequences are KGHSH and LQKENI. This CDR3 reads CASSPQETQYF. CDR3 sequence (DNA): TGTGCCAGCTCACCGCAAGAGACCCAGTACTTC.

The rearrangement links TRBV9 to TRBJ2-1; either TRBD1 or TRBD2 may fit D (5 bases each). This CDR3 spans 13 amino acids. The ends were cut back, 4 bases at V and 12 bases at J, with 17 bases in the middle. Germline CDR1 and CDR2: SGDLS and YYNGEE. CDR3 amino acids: CASSQTGTAGQFF. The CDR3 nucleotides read TGTGCCAGCAGCCAGACGGGGACCGCTGGGCAGTTCTTC.

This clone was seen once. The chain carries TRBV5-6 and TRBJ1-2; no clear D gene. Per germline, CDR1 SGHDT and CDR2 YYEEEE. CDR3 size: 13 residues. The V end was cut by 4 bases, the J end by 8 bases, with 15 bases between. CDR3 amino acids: CASSRPGTYGYTF. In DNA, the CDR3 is TGTGCCAGCAGCCGACCGGGCACCTACGGCTACACCTTC.

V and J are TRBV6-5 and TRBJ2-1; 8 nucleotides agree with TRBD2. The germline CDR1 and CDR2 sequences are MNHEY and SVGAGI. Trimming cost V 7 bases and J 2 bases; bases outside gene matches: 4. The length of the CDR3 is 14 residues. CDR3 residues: CASTRGGTYNEQFF. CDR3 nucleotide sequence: TGTGCCAGCACCCGCGGGGGGACCTACAATGAGCAGTTCTTC.

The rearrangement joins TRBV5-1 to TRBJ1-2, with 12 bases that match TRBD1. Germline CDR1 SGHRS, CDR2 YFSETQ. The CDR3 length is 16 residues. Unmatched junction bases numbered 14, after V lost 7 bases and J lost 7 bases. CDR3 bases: TGCGCCAGCGGGCCCGGGACAGGGGGCATCTTGGGTGGCTACACCTTC. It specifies CASGPGTGGILGGYTF.

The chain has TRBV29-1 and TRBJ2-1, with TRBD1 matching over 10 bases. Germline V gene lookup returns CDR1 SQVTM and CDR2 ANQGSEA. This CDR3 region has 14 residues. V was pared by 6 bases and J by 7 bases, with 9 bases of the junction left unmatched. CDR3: CSVTGTGVLNEQFF. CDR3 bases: TGCAGCGTGACCGGGACAGGGGTCTTGAATGAGCAGTTCTTC.